The source of this T cell receptor (beta chain) is a study of cytomegalovirus exposure and HLA in healthy donors. Each donor's status was that of a healthy bone marrow donor. The PCR had 60 Vbeta and 13 Jbeta primers. Generated by immunoSEQ multiplex PCR, the TCRdb table keeps only in-frame clones and is missing some. The table includes 120,000 to 150,000 clones, about three quarters detected once. As regards this clone: Its matching antigen is unknown. The junction differs from germline at one of its ends, possibly a read error.

Overall study findings and caveats: Common viral pathogens seemed to be connected with several of the most significant clusters, according to a later analysis. For most TCR beta V segments, an earlier analysis put the productive rate at about 87% or about 30% of the time. In a later analysis, specific HLA alleles were associated with around 17,000 TCR beta sequences at a 0.05 false discovery rate.

Germline CDR1 SEHNR, CDR2 FQNEAQ (reference sequence). This CDR3 region has 16 residues. The sequenced material came from PBMCs. This chain connects TRBV7-9 to TRBJ1-2, with D tentatively TRBD1 (6 bases). The receptor's source is a woman aged 30 to 39 in good health and CMV-seronegative. The CDR3 sequence: CSSSPLITDSNYGYTF. CDR3 nucleotide sequence: TGTTCCAGCAGCCCCTTGATTACGGACAGCAACTATGGCTACACCTTC.